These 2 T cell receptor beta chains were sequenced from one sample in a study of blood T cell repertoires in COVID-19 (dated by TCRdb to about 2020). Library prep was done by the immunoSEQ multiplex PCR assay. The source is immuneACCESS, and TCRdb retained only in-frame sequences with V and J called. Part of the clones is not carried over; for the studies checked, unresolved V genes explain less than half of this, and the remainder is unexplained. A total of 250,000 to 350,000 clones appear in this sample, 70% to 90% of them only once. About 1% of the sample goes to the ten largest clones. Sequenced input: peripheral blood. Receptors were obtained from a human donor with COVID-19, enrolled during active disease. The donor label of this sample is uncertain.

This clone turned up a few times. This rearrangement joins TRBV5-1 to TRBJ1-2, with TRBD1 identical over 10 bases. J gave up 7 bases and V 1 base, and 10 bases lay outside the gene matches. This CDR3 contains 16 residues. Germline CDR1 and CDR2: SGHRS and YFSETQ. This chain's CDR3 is CASSLRPTGGASGYTF. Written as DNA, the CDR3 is TGCGCCAGCAGCTTGCGACCGACAGGGGGCGCCTCTGGCTACACCTTC.

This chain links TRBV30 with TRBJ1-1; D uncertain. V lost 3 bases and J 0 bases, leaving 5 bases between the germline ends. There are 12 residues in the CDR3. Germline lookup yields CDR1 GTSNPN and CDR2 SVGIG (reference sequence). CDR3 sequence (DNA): TGTGCCTGGAGGCTAGTGAACACTGAAGCTTTCTTT. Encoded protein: CAWRLVNTEAFF.